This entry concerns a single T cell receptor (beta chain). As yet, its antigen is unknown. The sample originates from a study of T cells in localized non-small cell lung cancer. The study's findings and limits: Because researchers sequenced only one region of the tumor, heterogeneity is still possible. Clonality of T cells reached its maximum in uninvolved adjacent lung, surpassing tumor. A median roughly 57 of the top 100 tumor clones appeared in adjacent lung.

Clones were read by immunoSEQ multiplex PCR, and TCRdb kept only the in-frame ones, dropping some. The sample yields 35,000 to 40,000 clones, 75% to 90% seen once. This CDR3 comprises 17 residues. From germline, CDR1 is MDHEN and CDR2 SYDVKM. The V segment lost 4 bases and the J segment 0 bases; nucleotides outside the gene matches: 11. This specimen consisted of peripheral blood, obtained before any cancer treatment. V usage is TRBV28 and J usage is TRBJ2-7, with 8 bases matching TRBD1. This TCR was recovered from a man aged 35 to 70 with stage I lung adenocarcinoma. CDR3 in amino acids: CASSWEPGQEYSYEQYF. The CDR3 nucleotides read TGTGCCAGCAGTTGGGAACCGGGACAGGAATACTCCTACGAGCAGTACTTC.